The 22 T cell receptor beta chains below all came from one sample that was sequenced in a study of a mutant IDH1 vaccine in newly diagnosed glioma (dated by TCRdb to the early 2020s). Their antigen targets remain unknown. Reading the label with the study, this specimen's time point is: week 11, during vaccination. Each vaccine dose, consisting of 300 ug of a 20-mer mutant IDH1 peptide in Montanide, was administered subcutaneously with topical imiquimod. Libraries were built with the immunoSEQ multiplex PCR assay. In its TCRdb copy, this immuneACCESS table keeps in-frame sequences only and misses some clones. Where compared with another copy, unresolved V genes explain less than half of these, and the others have no known cause. This sample is represented by tens of thousands of clones; around 73% of them were singletons. Clones ranked in the top ten supply about 8.2% of the sample. The input for sequencing was PBMCs, taken from a glioma patient whose treatment included an IDH1 peptide vaccine. Receptor source: a woman between 18 and 29 years old with glioma.

The gene calls are TRBV19 and TRBJ1-5; D may be TRBD1 (5 bases). The CDR3 sequence is 14 residues long. V was cut by 2 bases and J by 5 bases, with 10 bases left in between. The germline CDR1 and CDR2 sequences are LNHDA and SQIVND (reference sequence). CDR3 DNA: TGTGCCAGTAGTATAAAGGGGCGGGATCAGCCCCAGCATTTT. It codes for CASSIKGRDQPQHF.

This chain joins TRBV6-4 and TRBJ2-1, with 8 bases fitting TRBD2. Germline assignment: CDR1 MRHNA and CDR2 SNTAGT. With 0 bases clipped from V and 4 bases from J, the junction kept 2 bases outside the gene matches. This CDR3 comprises 15 residues. CDR3: CASSDSGGGYNEQFF. The CDR3 DNA sequence: TGTGCCAGCAGTGACTCCGGGGGGGGATACAATGAGCAGTTCTTC.

J is TRBJ1-4 and V is TRBV6-6; D unresolved. Deletions cut 2 bases from V and 7 bases from J, with 8 bases between. Per the germline V gene, CDR1 is MNHNY and CDR2 is SVGAGI (reference sequence). The CDR3 totals 13 residues. The DNA of the CDR3 is TGTGCCAGCAGTTACGAGGGAACTGAAAAACTGTTTTTT. Its protein product is CASSYEGTEKLFF.

The CDR3 protein is CAWSANPPYEQYF. The CDR3 nucleotides read TGTGCCTGGAGTGCTAACCCCCCTTACGAGCAGTACTTC. The gene calls are TRBV30 and TRBJ2-7, with no clear D. V was cut by 1 base and J by 4 bases, with 11 bases left in between. Germline assignment: CDR1 GTSNPN and CDR2 SVGIG (reference sequence). The CDR3 is 13 residues long.

The rearrangement uses TRBV23-1 and TRBJ2-1; D is tentatively TRBD1 or TRBD2 (5 bases each). TRBV23-1 falls under the ORF class, with uncertain function. The germline V and J ends were trimmed by 4 bases and 4 bases, with 14 bases remaining between them. The CDR3 length is 15 residues. The CDR3 spells CASSPRDGSYNEQFF. Written as DNA, the CDR3 is TGCGCCAGCAGTCCCAGGGACGGCAGTTACAATGAGCAGTTCTTC.

V and J are TRBV2 and TRBJ1-3; 7 bases fit TRBD1. With 6 bases clipped from V and 2 bases from J, the junction kept 7 bases outside the gene matches. The germline gives CDR1 SNHLY, CDR2 FYNNEI. The CDR3 has 15 residues. In nucleotides, the CDR3 is TGTGCCAGCAGGGAGGGGGCGCAGGCTGGAAACACCATATATTTT. This translates into CASREGAQAGNTIYF.

The rearrangement links TRBV6-5 to TRBJ1-1; TRBD1 aligns across 7 bases. The CDR3 has 12 amino acids. Germline V CDR1 and CDR2: MNHEY, SVGAGI. Trimming at V came to 4 bases and at J to 8 bases, leaving 4 bases not matched to a gene. In DNA form, the CDR3 reads TGTGCCAGCAGTTCCCCGGGACAGGAAGCTTTCTTT. Encoded protein: CASSSPGQEAFF.

This clone was seen a handful of times. V gene TRBV29-1 combines with J gene TRBJ1-2, with 8 bases aligning to TRBD1. This CDR3 contains 11 residues. Trimming took 7 bases from V and 4 from J; bases not matched to a gene: 2. The germline gives CDR1 SQVTM, CDR2 ANQGSEA. The CDR3 sequence is CSADRGYGYTF. The CDR3, as DNA: TGCAGCGCTGACAGGGGCTATGGCTACACCTTC.

The rearrangement links TRBV29-1 to TRBJ2-3; 7 bases fit TRBD2. Germline loops: CDR1 SQVTM, CDR2 ANQGSEA. The V and J ends lost 6 bases and 6 bases, in that order; junction bases with no gene match: 36. CDR3 length: 22 amino acids. CDR3 region: CSVVGGQGDSPGSRATLDTQYF. CDR3 nucleotides: TGCAGCGTCGTGGGAGGGCAAGGGGATTCCCCCGGGTCCCGAGCTACATTGGATACGCAGTATTTT.

In nucleotides, the CDR3 is TGTGCCAGCAGCTATGGCAGGGTGAAATATTCGAACACCGGGGAGCTGTTTTTT. It is translated as CASSYGRVKYSNTGELFF. This rearrangement joins TRBV11-3 to TRBJ2-2; D is possibly TRBD1 (5 bases). In germline, CDR1 is SGHNT, CDR2 YENEEA. V lost 4 bases to trimming and J lost 0 bases, with 18 bases between them. This CDR3 is built from 18 residues. Looking up the rest from reference TRBV11-3 and TRBJ2-2 gives the full variable domain: EAGVVQSPRYKIIEKKQPVAFWCNPISGHNTLYWYLQNLGQGPELLIRYENEEAVDDSQLPKDRFSAERLKGVDSTLKIQPAELGDSAVYLCASSYGRVKYSNTGELFFGEGSRLTVL.

This clone was recorded only once. V is TRBV2 and J is TRBJ2-1, with 7 positions matching TRBD2. The CDR3 runs 14 residues. Germline-derived CDR1 and CDR2 are SNHLY and FYNNEI. The V gene end was trimmed by 10 bases and the J gene end by 2 bases; junction bases not matched to a gene: 8. Written as DNA, the CDR3 is TGTGCCACTCTCATAGCGGGTCCCTACAATGAGCAGTTCTTC. Translation gives CATLIAGPYNEQFF.

The gene calls are TRBV2 and TRBJ2-7; D is unclear. This CDR3 is 13 amino acids long. Germline CDR1 SNHLY, CDR2 FYNNEI. Deletions cut 4 bases from V and 3 bases from J, with 10 bases between. The chain's CDR3 is CASSATARYEQYF. DNA of the CDR3: TGTGCCAGCAGTGCCACGGCTCGCTACGAGCAGTACTTC.

This clone was seen just once. The V call is TRBV6-1, the J call TRBJ2-7; 7 bases match TRBD2. The trim removed 1 base at V and 3 bases at J, leaving 6 bases unmatched. The CDR3 runs 15 residues. Germline CDR1 is MNHNS and CDR2 is SASEGT. CDR3 bases: TGTGCCAGCAGTGAAGAAGCGGGGCTCGGCTACGAGCAGTACTTC. As protein: CASSEEAGLGYEQYF.

The gene calls are TRBV7-9 and TRBJ1-2; no reliable D call. Trimming shortened V by 1 base and J by 2 bases, and 11 bases separated the two germline ends. Germline loops: CDR1 SEHNR, CDR2 FQNEAQ (reference sequence). CDR3 length: 15 residues. CDR3 amino acids: CASSLVLGKNYGYTF. The CDR3 DNA reads TGTGCCAGCAGCTTAGTGCTCGGGAAAAACTATGGCTACACCTTC. The full variable domain, rest sourced from reference TRBV7-9 and TRBJ1-2, is DTGVSQNPRHKITKRGQNVTFRCDPISEHNRLYWYRQTLGQGPEFLTYFQNEAQLEKSRLLSDRFSAERPKGSFSTLEIQRTEQGDSAMYLCASSLVLGKNYGYTFGSGTRLTVV.

J is TRBJ2-1 and V is TRBV7-6; D uncertain. The CDR3 runs 12 residues. CDR1 and CDR2 from the germline V gene are SGHVS and FNYEAQ. V shed 0 bases and J shed 10 bases, with 7 bases lying between them. CDR3 residues: CASSLAEYEQFF. The CDR3 bases are TGTGCCAGCAGCTTAGCGGAGTACGAGCAGTTCTTC.

The gene calls are TRBV7-6 and TRBJ1-2, with D maybe TRBD1 (5 bases). CDR1 SGHVS and CDR2 FNYEAQ come from the germline V gene. The CDR3 has 15 residues. V gave up 2 bases and J gave up 3 bases, with 13 bases separating them. CDR3 sequence reads: CASSLNVGTDYGYTF. CDR3 nucleotides: TGTGCCAGCAGCTTAAATGTCGGGACGGACTATGGCTACACCTTC.

This CDR3 reads CASTPGLAVWEQYF. The CDR3 DNA follows: TGTGCCAGCACCCCGGGACTAGCGGTATGGGAGCAGTACTTC. This chain links TRBV7-6 with TRBJ2-7; 11 bases are shared with TRBD2. Trimming cost V 7 bases and J 7 bases; bases outside gene matches: 9. The CDR3 has 14 amino acids. CDR1 and CDR2 (germline): SGHVS, FNYEAQ. Variable domain in full (rest from reference TRBV7-6 and TRBJ2-7): GAGVSQSPRYKVTKRGQDVALRCDPISGHVSLYWYRQALGQGPEFLTYFNYEAQQDKSGLPNDRFSAERPEGSISTLTIQRTEQRDSAMYRCASTPGLAVWEQYFGPGTRLTVT.

This clone was detected once. CDR3 DNA: TGTGCCTGGAGGCTTGGGTGGCAGGAGGACGAGCAGTACTTC. Protein product: CAWRLGWQEDEQYF. This rearrangement joins TRBV30 to TRBJ2-7; perhaps TRBD2 as D (5 bases). The germline gives CDR1 GTSNPN, CDR2 SVGIG (reference sequence). The ends were cut back, 3 bases at V and 5 bases at J, with 17 bases in the middle. The CDR3 spans 14 residues.

The rearrangement links TRBV5-1 to TRBJ2-2, with D possibly being TRBD1 or TRBD2 (7 bases each). The germline V gene has CDR1 SGHRS and CDR2 YFSETQ. The CDR3 sequence is 14 residues long. V was trimmed by 4 bases and J by 6 bases, leaving 13 bases between them. The CDR3 region has the DNA TGCGCCAGCAGCCAGGGGGGGTTGTCCGGGGAGCTGTTTTTT. Encoded protein: CASSQGGLSGELFF.

V and J are TRBV25-1 and TRBJ1-3; D remains ambiguous. Between the trimmed V and J ends, which lost 0 bases and 0 bases, there was a span of 9 bases. The CDR3 is 16 residues long. Germline V lookup: CDR1 MGHDK, CDR2 SYGVNS. CDR3 nucleotide sequence: TGTGCCAGCAGTGAATATTACACCCCCTCTGGAAACACCATATATTTT. Translated: CASSEYYTPSGNTIYF.

The rearrangement links TRBV27 to TRBJ1-2; 8 bases line up with TRBD1. Trimming cost V 5 bases and J 4 bases; bases outside gene matches: 6. Germline CDR1 is MNHEY and CDR2 is SMNVEV (reference sequence). CDR3 size: 14 residues. This CDR3 is CASSPSDRAYGYTF. The CDR3 DNA sequence: TGTGCCAGCAGTCCATCGGACAGGGCCTATGGCTACACCTTC.

The rearrangement uses TRBV14 and TRBJ1-1; D is unclear. Germline CDR1 reads SGHDN; CDR2 reads FVKESK. The V end was cut by 0 bases, the J end by 12 bases, with 14 bases between. The CDR3 totals 13 residues. CDR3 loop: CASSQDERGVTFF. DNA for the CDR3: TGTGCCAGCAGCCAAGATGAGCGTGGGGTAACTTTCTTT.